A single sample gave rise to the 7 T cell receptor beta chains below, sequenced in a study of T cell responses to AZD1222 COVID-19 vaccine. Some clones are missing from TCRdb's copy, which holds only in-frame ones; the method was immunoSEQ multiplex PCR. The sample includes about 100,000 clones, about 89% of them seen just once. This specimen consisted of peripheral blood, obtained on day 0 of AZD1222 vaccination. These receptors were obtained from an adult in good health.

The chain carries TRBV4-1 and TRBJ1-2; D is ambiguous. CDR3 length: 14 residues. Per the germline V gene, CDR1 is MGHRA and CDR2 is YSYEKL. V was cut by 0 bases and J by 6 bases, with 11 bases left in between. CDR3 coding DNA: TGCGCCAGCAGCCAAGAGGGGAGGAGAAATGGCTACACCTTC. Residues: CASSQEGRRNGYTF.

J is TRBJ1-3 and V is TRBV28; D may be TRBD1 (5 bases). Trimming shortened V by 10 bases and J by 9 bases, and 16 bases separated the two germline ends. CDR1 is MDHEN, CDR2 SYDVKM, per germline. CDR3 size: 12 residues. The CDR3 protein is CATAGTLSTIYF. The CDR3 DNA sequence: TGTGCCACCGCCGGGACCTTGAGCACCATATATTTT.

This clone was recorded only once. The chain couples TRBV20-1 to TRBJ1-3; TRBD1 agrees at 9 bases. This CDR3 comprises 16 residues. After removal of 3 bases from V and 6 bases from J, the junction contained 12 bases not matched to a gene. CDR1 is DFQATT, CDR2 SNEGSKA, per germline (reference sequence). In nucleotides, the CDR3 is TGCAGTGCTAGTAGCGGGGGACAGGGCCTTGTAAACACCATATATTTT. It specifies CSASSGGQGLVNTIYF.

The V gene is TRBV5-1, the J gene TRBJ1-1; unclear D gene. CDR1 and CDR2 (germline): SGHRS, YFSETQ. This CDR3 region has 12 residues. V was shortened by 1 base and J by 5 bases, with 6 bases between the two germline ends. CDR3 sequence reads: CASSLKGTEAFF. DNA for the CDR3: TGCGCCAGCAGCTTGAAAGGGACTGAAGCTTTCTTT.

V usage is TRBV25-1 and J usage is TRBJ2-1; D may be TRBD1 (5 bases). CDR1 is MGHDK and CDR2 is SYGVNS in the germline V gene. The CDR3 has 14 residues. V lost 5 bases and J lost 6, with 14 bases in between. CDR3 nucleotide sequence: TGTGCCAGCAGTTCGGTCCTGCAGGGCAATGAGCAGTTCTTC. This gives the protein CASSSVLQGNEQFF.

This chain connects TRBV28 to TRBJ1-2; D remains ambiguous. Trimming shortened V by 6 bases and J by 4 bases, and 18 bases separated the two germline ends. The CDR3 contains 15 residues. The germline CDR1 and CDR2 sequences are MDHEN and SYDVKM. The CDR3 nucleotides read TGTGCCAGCAGCCCCCCGGCCCCCCACAGCTATGGCTACACCTTC. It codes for CASSPPAPHSYGYTF.

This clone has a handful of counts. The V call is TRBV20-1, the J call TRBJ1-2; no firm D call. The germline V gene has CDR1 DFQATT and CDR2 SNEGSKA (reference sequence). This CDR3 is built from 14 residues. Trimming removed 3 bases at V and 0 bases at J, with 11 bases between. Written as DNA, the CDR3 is TGCAGTGCTAGTAGTCCAGAAACTAACTATGGCTACACCTTC. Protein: CSASSPETNYGYTF.